Described below is a single T cell receptor (beta chain) sequence and its context. Germline values: CDR1 SGHTA, CDR2 FQGNSA. Trimming shortened V by 1 base and J by 6 bases, and 12 bases separated the two germline ends. The CDR3 runs to 14 residues. These data originate in a study of blood T cells in healthy people across ages. A second PCR of about 6 to 11 cycles used a sample-barcoded 5' primer and a J-beta primer mix. TCRdb re-analysed the 5' RACE reads in MiXCR, keeping a single row per CDR3 protein. The table records around 620,000 distinct CDR3 sequences, about 26% of them present only once. This TCR was sampled from an older woman in good health. This sequence joins TRBV7-2 and TRBJ1-1, with unresolved D. Sequencing was performed on blood. The CDR3 DNA is TGTGCCAGCAGCTTAGAGTCACCGGGTCCTGAAGCTTTCTTT. Its translation is CASSLESPGPEAFF.